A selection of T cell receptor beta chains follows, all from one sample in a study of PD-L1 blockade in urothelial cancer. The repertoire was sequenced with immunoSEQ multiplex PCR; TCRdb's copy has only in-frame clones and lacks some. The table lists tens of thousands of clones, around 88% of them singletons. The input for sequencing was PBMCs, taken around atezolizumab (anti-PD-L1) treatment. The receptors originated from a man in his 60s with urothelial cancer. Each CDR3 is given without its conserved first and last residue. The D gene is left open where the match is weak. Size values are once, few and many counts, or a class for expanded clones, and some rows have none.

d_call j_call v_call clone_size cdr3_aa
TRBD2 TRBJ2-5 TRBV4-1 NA ASSQAPMLPGLAASGQETQY
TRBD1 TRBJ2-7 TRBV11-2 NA ASSLLRGPAHEQY
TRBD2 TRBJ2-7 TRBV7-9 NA ASSSLVGSGVYEQY
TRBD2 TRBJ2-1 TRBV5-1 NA ASSSSGGSSYNEQF
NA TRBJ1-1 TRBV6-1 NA ASSDARLNTEAF
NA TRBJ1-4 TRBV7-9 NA ASSLVVKSEVLF
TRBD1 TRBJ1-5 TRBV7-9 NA ASSSTGLANQPQH
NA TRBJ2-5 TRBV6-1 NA ASSEGPNQETQY
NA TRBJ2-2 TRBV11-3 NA ASSLDRGVMF
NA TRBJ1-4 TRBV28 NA ASSTHNNEKLF
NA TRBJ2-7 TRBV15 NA ATSRNRDLGYEQY
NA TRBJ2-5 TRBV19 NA ASSLTQGPQETQY
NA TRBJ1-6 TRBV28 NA ASSLVRVTLNNSPLH
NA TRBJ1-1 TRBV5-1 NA ASSGAARLNTEAF
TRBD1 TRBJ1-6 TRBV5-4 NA ASSLGGTDSRYSPLH
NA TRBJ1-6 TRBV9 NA ASSVESGLRNSPLH
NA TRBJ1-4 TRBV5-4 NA ASSHDQTETTNEKLF
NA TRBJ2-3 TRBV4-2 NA ASSLSYLAGGTQY
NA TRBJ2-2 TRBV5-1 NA ASSLRQNTGELF
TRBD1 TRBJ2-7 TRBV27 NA ASSATGTGIYEQY
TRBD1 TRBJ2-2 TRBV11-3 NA ASRRTGGRRVTGELF
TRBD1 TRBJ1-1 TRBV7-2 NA ASSFPGQDPSVTEAF
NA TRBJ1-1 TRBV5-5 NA ASSIRDKNTEAF
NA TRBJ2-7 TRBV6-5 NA ASSPDTYRVEQY
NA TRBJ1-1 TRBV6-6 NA ASSYSQNTEAF
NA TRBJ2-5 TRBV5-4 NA ASKPRGGETQY
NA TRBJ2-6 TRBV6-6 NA ASSPGGANVLT
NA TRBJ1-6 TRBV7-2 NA ASTHRVRNSPLH
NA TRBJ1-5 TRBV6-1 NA ASSEYFVGDQPQH
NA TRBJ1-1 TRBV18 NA ASSENQNTEAF
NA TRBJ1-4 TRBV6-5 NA ASRQGGGKLF
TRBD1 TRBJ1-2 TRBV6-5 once ASSWDRISPGYT
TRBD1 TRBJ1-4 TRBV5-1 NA ASSPGGNEKLF
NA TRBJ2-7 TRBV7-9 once ASSPVGHEQY
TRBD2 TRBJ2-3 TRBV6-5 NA ASSPPQGGTDTQY
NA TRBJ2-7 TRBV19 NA ATSPGSAYEQY